Listed below are T cell receptor beta chains from one sample, sequenced in a study of blood T cell repertoires in COVID-19. Sequencing used immunoSEQ multiplex PCR; TCRdb keeps in-frame clones, though not all of them. The repertoire includes roughly 75,000 clones, over 75% of them detected once, and roughly 10% sits in the top ten. Sequenced: peripheral blood. These receptor sequences come from a man aged 50 to 60 with acute or convalescent COVID-19. Both conserved end residues are part of each CDR3. Fields, in order: D gene, V gene, clone size, J gene, CDR3 protein, CDR3 DNA. D genes are given only for firm matches. Part of the rows lack a size; the others show once, few, many or a class for expanded clones.

>TRBD1|TRBV11-2|.|TRBJ1-3
CASSRPGQRGNTIYF
TGTGCCAGCAGCCGACCGGGACAGAGGGGAAACACCATATATTTT
>.|TRBV24-1|once|TRBJ2-1
CATSGPERQQFF
TGTGCCACCAGTGGGCCGGAGCGACAGCAGTTCTTC
>.|TRBV11-2|.|TRBJ2-5
CASSWTFTETQYF
TGTGCCAGCAGCTGGACATTTACAGAGACCCAGTACTTC
>TRBD1|TRBV18|few|TRBJ1-6
CATTTGESPLHF
TGTGCCACTACGACAGGGGAGTCACCCCTCCACTTT
>TRBD1|TRBV6-6|.|TRBJ1-4
CASLQGAGEKLFF
TGTGCCAGCCTACAGGGGGCGGGTGAAAAACTGTTTTTT
>.|TRBV11-2|.|TRBJ2-2
CASSLAGGYTGELFF
TGTGCCAGCAGCTTAGCGGGGGGCTACACCGGGGAGCTGTTTTTT
>.|TRBV7-9|.|TRBJ2-1
CASTDRGGQGPYNEQFF
TGTGCCAGCACAGACCGGGGGGGACAGGGACCCTACAATGAGCAGTTCTTC
>TRBD1|TRBV6-1|.|TRBJ1-6
CASSAQGGPIDSPLHF
TGTGCCAGCAGTGCCCAGGGGGGACCTATCGATTCACCCCTCCACTTT
>TRBD1|TRBV18|.|TRBJ1-2
CASSRADRGYGYTF
TGTGCCAGCTCACGAGCCGACAGGGGCTATGGCTACACCTTC
>TRBD1|TRBV9|.|TRBJ1-4
CASSASTGGVEKLFF
TGTGCCAGCAGCGCGTCGACAGGGGGAGTGGAAAAACTGTTTTTT
>.|TRBV21-1|.|TRBJ2-4
CASSRSGTSGCGLAKNIQYF
TGTGCCAGCAGCAGGTCCGGGACTAGCGGTTGTGGACTGGCCAAAAACATTCAGTACTTC
>.|TRBV6-2/TRBV6-3|few|TRBJ2-1
CASSNVQGRSYNEQFF
TGTGCCAGCAGCAACGTCCAGGGAAGGTCCTACAATGAGCAGTTCTTC
>TRBD1|TRBV5-1|.|TRBJ1-6
CASSLAGQGAASPLHF
TGCGCCAGCAGCTTGGCCGGTCAGGGGGCGGCGTCACCCCTCCACTTT
>.|TRBV5-6|.|TRBJ2-5
CASSEGLWETQYF
TGTGCCAGCAGCGAGGGACTCTGGGAGACCCAGTACTTC
>TRBD2|TRBV29-1|many|TRBJ2-3
CSVERAGDSTDTQYF
TGCAGCGTTGAACGAGCGGGAGACTCCACAGATACGCAGTATTTT
>.|TRBV29-1|.|TRBJ2-1
CSVLRGNEQFF
TGCAGCGTTCTCCGAGGGAATGAGCAGTTCTTC
>.|TRBV7-8|.|TRBJ2-7
CASTFGDWAYEQYF
TGTGCCAGCACCTTCGGGGACTGGGCCTACGAGCAGTACTTC
>.|TRBV11-2|.|TRBJ2-3
CASSAGPKDTQYF
TGTGCCAGCAGCGCGGGACCTAAAGATACGCAGTATTTT
>TRBD1|TRBV19|.|TRBJ2-5
CASSIFRTGGETQYF
TGTGCCAGTAGTATTTTTAGGACAGGGGGCGAGACCCAGTACTTC
>.|TRBV6-1|once|TRBJ2-6
CASSELLRGSGANVLTF
TGTGCCAGCAGTGAACTTCTTAGGGGCTCTGGGGCCAACGTCCTGACTTTC
>.|TRBV19|.|TRBJ2-1
CASSILRLPNNEQFF
TGTGCCAGTAGTATTCTGAGACTACCTAACAATGAGCAGTTCTTC
>.|TRBV5-1|.|TRBJ2-7
CASSMGHSYEQYF
TGCGCCAGCAGCATGGGACACTCCTACGAGCAGTACTTC
>.|TRBV2|.|TRBJ1-2
CASSGAKGGNYGYTF
TGTGCCAGCAGTGGGGCAAAGGGAGGTAACTATGGCTACACCTTC
>.|TRBV28|.|TRBJ2-5
CASSLYQETQYF
TGTGCCAGCAGCTTGTACCAAGAGACCCAGTACTTC
>TRBD2|TRBV7-9|.|TRBJ2-1
CASSAPTSGAYNEQFF
TGTGCCAGCAGCGCCCCGACTAGCGGGGCCTACAATGAGCAGTTCTTC
>.|TRBV6-2/TRBV6-3|.|TRBJ1-1
CASSTQVNTEAFF
TGTGCCAGCAGTACCCAGGTGAACACTGAAGCTTTCTTT
>TRBD1|TRBV28|.|TRBJ1-3
CASSLRQGLGNTIYF
TGTGCCAGCAGTTTACGACAGGGGTTGGGAAACACCATATATTTT
>.|TRBV5-4|once|TRBJ1-1
CASSPTTGMNTEAFF
TGTGCCAGCAGCCCCACCACAGGGATGAACACTGAAGCTTTCTTT
>TRBD1|TRBV9|.|TRBJ2-1
CASSVNRDRGLNEQFF
TGTGCCAGCAGCGTAAACCGCGACAGGGGGCTGAATGAGCAGTTCTTC
>.|TRBV15|.|TRBJ1-4
CATSRDSKGSREKLFF
TGTGCCACCAGCAGAGATAGCAAGGGGTCTCGGGAAAAACTGTTTTTT
>.|TRBV29-1|.|TRBJ2-1
CSVEGSTGSRYNEQFF
TGCAGCGTTGAAGGAAGTACAGGGTCGCGTTACAATGAGCAGTTCTTC
>TRBD1|TRBV5-8|.|TRBJ2-7
CASSSRDRASYEQYF
TGTGCCAGCAGCTCCCGGGACAGGGCTAGCTACGAGCAGTACTTC
>.|TRBV13|once|TRBJ1-2
CASSLVAATSYGYTF
TGTGCCAGCAGCTTAGTGGCGGCCACGAGCTATGGCTACACCTTC
>TRBD2|TRBV5-1|.|TRBJ2-7
CASSLDTSGSGYEQYF
TGCGCCAGCAGCTTGGATACTAGCGGGAGTGGGTACGAGCAGTACTTC
>.|TRBV7-2|once|TRBJ2-5
CASSLSGQETQYF
TGTGCCAGCAGCTTAAGCGGGCAAGAGACCCAGTACTTC
>TRBD1|TRBV3-1/TRBV3-2|.|TRBJ2-7
CASSRPGTGRFSYEQYF
TGTGCCAGCAGCCGACCCGGGACAGGGAGATTTTCCTACGAGCAGTACTTC
>.|TRBV6-5|.|TRBJ1-1
CASSYGTGGTEAFF
TGTGCCAGCAGTTACGGGACGGGGGGCACTGAAGCTTTCTTT
>.|TRBV19|.|TRBJ2-3
CASSIAAGGTDTQYF
TGTGCCAGTAGTATAGCTGCAGGGGGCACAGATACGCAGTATTTT
>TRBD1|TRBV27|once|TRBJ2-7
CASRDSGTGGYEQYF
TGTGCCAGCAGAGATTCCGGGACAGGGGGCTACGAGCAGTACTTC
>TRBD1|TRBV11-3|.|TRBJ1-2
CASSYRDRANYGYTF
TGTGCCAGCAGCTACCGGGACAGAGCTAACTATGGCTACACCTTC
>.|TRBV6-5|.|TRBJ1-1
CASSFLGPASEAFF
TGTGCCAGCAGTTTTTTGGGGCCAGCCTCTGAAGCTTTCTTT
>TRBD2|TRBV3-1/TRBV3-2|.|TRBJ2-5
CASSRTTSGARQETQYF
TGTGCCAGCAGCCGAACCACTAGCGGGGCCCGTCAGGAGACCCAGTACTTC
>TRBD1|TRBV2|.|TRBJ1-5
CASNRDSLLGEPQHF
TGTGCCAGTAACCGGGACAGCCTTCTGGGGGAGCCCCAGCATTTT
>.|TRBV7-9|.|TRBJ2-2
CAAGELDTGELFF
TGTGCAGCCGGGGAATTGGACACCGGGGAGCTGTTTTTT
>TRBD1|TRBV5-4|.|TRBJ1-3
CASSRDRGSGNTIYF
TGTGCCAGCAGTAGAGACAGGGGCTCTGGAAACACCATATATTTT
>TRBD1|TRBV10-1|.|TRBJ2-2
CASSMTGGENTGELFF
TGCGCCAGCAGTATGACAGGGGGCGAGAACACCGGGGAGCTGTTTTTT
>TRBD2|TRBV7-3|.|TRBJ2-1
CASSLLAGGHNEQFF
TGTGCCAGCAGCTTACTAGCGGGGGGGCATAATGAGCAGTTCTTC
>TRBD1|TRBV6-2/TRBV6-3|few|TRBJ1-2
CASSPRMTGDIGYTF
TGTGCCAGCAGTCCGCGCATGACAGGGGACATTGGCTACACCTTC
>TRBD1|TRBV6-5|.|TRBJ1-2
CASRRTGLNYGYTF
TGTGCCAGCAGGAGGACAGGGTTAAACTATGGCTACACCTTC
>.|TRBV7-9|.|TRBJ1-5
CASSLLGGANQPQHF
TGTGCCAGCAGCTTACTCGGGGGAGCTAATCAGCCCCAGCATTTT
>TRBD2|TRBV5-1|.|TRBJ2-2
CASSWGLAGNTGELFF
TGCGCCAGCAGCTGGGGACTAGCGGGGAACACCGGGGAGCTGTTTTTT
>TRBD2|TRBV3-1/TRBV3-2|.|TRBJ2-2
CASSQAVAGPLGELFF
TGTGCCAGCAGCCAAGCGGTAGCGGGTCCCTTAGGGGAGCTGTTTTTT
>.|TRBV7-9|.|TRBJ1-6
CASSLAAGYNSPLHF
TGTGCCAGCAGCTTAGCGGCAGGATATAATTCACCCCTCCACTTT
>.|TRBV28|.|TRBJ2-6
CASTTGSGANVLTF
TGTGCCAGCACTACGGGGTCTGGGGCCAACGTCCTGACTTTC
>TRBD1|TRBV4-2|.|TRBJ1-1
CASSQDGTGLNTEAFF
TGTGCCAGCAGCCAAGATGGGACAGGATTGAACACTGAAGCTTTCTTT